One sample yielded the 27 T cell receptor beta chains listed below, sequenced in a study of long-term antiretroviral therapy in people with HIV. Runs used v3.0 of the immunoSEQ assay and were done at survey level. The protocol was immunoSEQ multiplex PCR, while the TCRdb copy is restricted to in-frame clones and leaves out a portion. In the table there are tens of thousands of clones, more than 65% of which are singletons. The sample was unsorted PBMCs, taken 1.1 years before starting antiretroviral therapy. Receptor source: a woman aged 25 to 39 with HIV.

The chain employs TRBV5-1 and TRBJ2-1, with a tentative D call TRBD2 (6 bases). The germline V gene encodes CDR1 SGHRS and CDR2 YFSETQ. The length of the CDR3 is 14 residues. The V end lost 4 bases, the J end lost 7 bases, and 15 bases lay between the germline ends. CDR3 nucleotide sequence: TGCGCCAGCAGCCCAAGCTGGGGGAGGAATGAGCAGTTCTTC. Translating it yields CASSPSWGRNEQFF.

The CDR3 DNA reads TGTGCCAGCAGTGGGAGCGACAGGGGAAACACTGAAGCTTTCTTT. As protein: CASSGSDRGNTEAFF. This chain uses TRBV6-5 with TRBJ1-1, with TRBD1 matching 8 bases. Germline CDR1 and CDR2: MNHEY and SVGAGI. The V gene end was trimmed by 5 bases and the J gene end by 2 bases; junction bases not matched to a gene: 7. This CDR3 spans 15 amino acids.

The rearrangement uses TRBV10-3 and TRBJ1-5; 8 bases line up with TRBD1. J was trimmed by 1 base and V by 5 bases; bases with no gene match: 4. CDR3 length: 15 amino acids. CDR1 and CDR2 (germline): ENHRY, SYGVKD. CDR3 bases: TGTGCCATCAGTACCGGACAGGGAAGCAATCAGCCCCAGCATTTT. It codes for CAISTGQGSNQPQHF.

This rearrangement joins TRBV18 to TRBJ1-1; possible D gene TRBD1, 5 bases. V was shortened by 2 bases and J by 7 bases, with 8 bases between the two germline ends. The CDR3 is 12 residues long. The germline gives CDR1 KGHSH, CDR2 LQKENI. In DNA form, the CDR3 reads TGTGCCAGCTCACCAGGGCAGGGTGAAGCTTTCTTT. This translates into CASSPGQGEAFF.

The gene calls are TRBV27 and TRBJ2-7; the D gene is possibly TRBD2 (7 bases). Trimming removed 5 bases from V and 1 base from J, with 12 bases in between. This CDR3 is built from 14 residues. The germline V gene encodes CDR1 MNHEY and CDR2 SMNVEV (reference sequence). The CDR3 nucleotides read TGTGCCAGCAGTCAGGGGAGGGGTTCCTACGAGCAGTACTTC. Protein sequence: CASSQGRGSYEQYF.

The chain links TRBV5-5 to TRBJ2-1, with 8 nucleotides matching TRBD2. CDR1 is SGHKS and CDR2 is YYEKEE in the germline V gene (reference sequence). V lost 5 bases and J lost 4; bases outside the gene matches: 11. This CDR3 has 16 amino acids. CDR3 bases: TGTGCCAGCAGGGCGGGGGGTAGCGGATTATACAATGAGCAGTTCTTC. It encodes CASRAGGSGLYNEQFF. Filled out from reference TRBV5-5 and TRBJ2-1, the complete variable domain reads DAGVTQSPTHLIKTRGQQVTLRCSPISGHKSVSWYQQVLGQGPQFIFQYYEKEERGRGNFPDRFSARQFPNYSSELNVNALLLGDSALYLCASRAGGSGLYNEQFFGPGTRLTVL.

This clone has more than one count but fewer than ten. The rearrangement joins TRBV7-9 to TRBJ1-2; 9 bases agree with TRBD1. The V and J ends lost 5 bases and 5 bases, in that order; junction bases with no gene match: 9. Germline V gene sequence: CDR1 SEHNR, CDR2 FQNEAQ (reference sequence). This CDR3 comprises 15 residues. The CDR3, as DNA: TGTGCCAGCAGCAAAGAGGGGACAGGGCCGTATGGCTACACCTTC. Its protein product is CASSKEGTGPYGYTF.

The V and J genes are TRBV7-9 and TRBJ2-1; 8 positions match TRBD2. Germline V gives CDR1 SEHNR, CDR2 FQNEAQ (reference sequence). The V and J ends lost 1 base and 6 bases, in that order; junction bases with no gene match: 8. The CDR3 runs to 16 residues. The CDR3 DNA reads as TGTGCCAGCAGCTTAGGCTTCGGGGGGGCCTTCAATGAGCAGTTCTTC. Translated, it gives CASSLGFGGAFNEQFF.

This chain connects TRBV5-4 to TRBJ2-7; no reliable D call. Germline CDR1 is SGHNT and CDR2 is YYREEE (reference sequence). V was trimmed by 0 bases and J by 3 bases, leaving 10 bases between them. The length of the CDR3 is 14 residues. The CDR3 DNA sequence: TGTGCCAGCAGCTTGGGACAAGGAATCTACGAGCAGTACTTC. The encoded protein is CASSLGQGIYEQYF. Using reference TRBV5-4 and TRBJ2-7 for the parts outside the CDR3, the full variable domain is ETGVTQSPTHLIKTRGQQVTLRCSSQSGHNTVSWYQQALGQGPQFIFQYYREEENGRGNFPPRFSGLQFPNYSSELNVNALELDDSALYLCASSLGQGIYEQYFGPGTRLTVT.

This clone appeared once. The rearrangement joins TRBV29-1 to TRBJ1-1; 7 bases align to TRBD1. The V and J ends lost 6 bases and 1 base, in that order; junction bases with no gene match: 8. Germline CDR1 SQVTM, CDR2 ANQGSEA. This CDR3 is built from 14 residues. The CDR3 protein is CSVDRQGENTEAFF. CDR3 coding DNA: TGCAGCGTCGACCGACAGGGCGAGAACACTGAAGCTTTCTTT.

This rearrangement joins TRBV4-1 to TRBJ1-4, with D uncertain. Germline V gene lookup returns CDR1 MGHRA and CDR2 YSYEKL. This CDR3 comprises 14 residues. Trimming pared 0 bases from V and 7 bases from J, leaving 9 bases between. The CDR3 bases are TGCGCCAGCAGCCAAGATGGGAGAGGTGAAAAACTGTTTTTT. It is translated as CASSQDGRGEKLFF.

This chain's CDR3 is CASSPRQGNYSPLHF. The CDR3 coding sequence is TGTGCCAGCAGCCCCCGACAGGGCAACTATTCACCCCTCCACTTT. This chain connects TRBV28 to TRBJ1-6; 7 bases are shared with TRBD1. The V gene end was trimmed by 6 bases and the J gene end by 8 bases; junction bases not matched to a gene: 10. The germline CDR1 and CDR2 sequences are MDHEN and SYDVKM. This CDR3 is 15 amino acids long.

This chain connects TRBV6-6 to TRBJ2-5; 7 nucleotides line up with TRBD2. The germline V gene has CDR1 MNHNY and CDR2 SVGAGI (reference sequence). The CDR3 length is 14 residues. J lost 5 bases, V lost 2 bases, and 5 bases had no gene match. CDR3 sequence: CASSYPPGGETQYF. CDR3 bases: TGTGCCAGCAGTTACCCGCCCGGGGGGGAGACCCAGTACTTC.

The chain has TRBV15 and TRBJ2-3; weak D call: TRBD1 (6 bases). There are 14 residues in the CDR3. Trimming stripped 5 bases from V and 0 bases from J, with 9 bases between. Germline V gene data show CDR1 as LNHNV and CDR2 as YYDKDF (reference sequence). The CDR3 spells CATSEGQSTDTQYF. CDR3 nucleotide sequence: TGTGCCACCAGCGAGGGACAAAGCACAGATACGCAGTATTTT. Drawing the rest from reference TRBV15 and TRBJ2-3, the complete variable domain is DAMVIQNPRYQVTQFGKPVTLSCSQTLNHNVMYWYQQKSSQAPKLLFHYYDKDFNNEADTPDNFQSRRPNTSFCFLDIRSPGLGDTAMYLCATSEGQSTDTQYFGPGTRLTVL.

The V call is TRBV30, the J call TRBJ1-2; possible D gene TRBD1, 6 bases. This CDR3 comprises 14 residues. Deletions cut 0 bases from V and 5 bases from J, with 13 bases between. Germline V CDR1 and CDR2: GTSNPN, SVGIG (reference sequence). CDR3 DNA sequence: TGTGCCTGGAGTGTATCAGGGGTGGGGTATGGCTACACCTTC. As protein: CAWSVSGVGYGYTF.

The chain combines TRBV9 with TRBJ2-6, with D unclear. V gave up 4 bases and J gave up 2 bases, with 13 bases separating them. The CDR3 spans 16 residues. Germline lookup yields CDR1 SGDLS and CDR2 YYNGEE. The CDR3 nucleotides read TGTGCCAGCAGCCCCCACTTTGGGGCTGGGGCCAACGTCCTGACTTTC. Translated, it gives CASSPHFGAGANVLTF.

The chain is built from TRBV15 and TRBJ1-5; weak D call: TRBD1 (5 bases). The germline V and J ends were trimmed by 0 bases and 6 bases, with 9 bases remaining between them. The CDR3 is 14 amino acids. Germline lookup yields CDR1 LNHNV and CDR2 YYDKDF (reference sequence). The CDR3 reads CATSRDRDVQPQHF. CDR3 DNA: TGTGCCACCAGCAGAGACAGGGATGTTCAGCCCCAGCATTTT.

The V and J genes are TRBV5-5 and TRBJ2-1, with D uncertain. From germline, CDR1 is SGHKS and CDR2 YYEKEE (reference sequence). There are 15 residues in the CDR3. Between the trimmed V and J ends, which lost 4 bases and 0 bases, there was a span of 11 bases. The CDR3 protein is CASSVGWTSYNEQFF. For the CDR3, the DNA is TGTGCCAGCAGCGTCGGTTGGACCTCCTACAATGAGCAGTTCTTC.

The chain has TRBV6-6 and TRBJ1-4; 9 bases line up with TRBD1. Germline lookup yields CDR1 MNHNY and CDR2 SVGAGI (reference sequence). J lost 6 bases, V lost 5 bases, and 4 bases had no gene match. The CDR3 extends over 14 amino acids. Here the CDR3 DNA reads TGTGCCAGCAGTCCGGGACAGGGTTATGAAAAACTGTTTTTT. It translates to CASSPGQGYEKLFF.

This clone was counted a single time. The chain is built from TRBV27 and TRBJ2-7; no reliable D call. The CDR3 sequence is 16 residues long. The germline V gene has CDR1 MNHEY and CDR2 SMNVEV (reference sequence). V was shortened by 0 bases and J by 0 bases, with 12 bases between the two germline ends. The CDR3, as DNA: TGTGCCAGCAGTTTATCGTTTAGGCAGAGCTCCTACGAGCAGTACTTC. This gives the protein CASSLSFRQSSYEQYF.

The table lists this clone with a count of one. DNA for the CDR3: TGTGCCAGCAGCTTAAAGGGGGCAGTGATTAACACTGAAGCTTTCTTT. The encoded protein is CASSLKGAVINTEAFF. The chain has TRBV11-2 and TRBJ1-1, with TRBD1 identical over 7 bases. Germline V gene lookup returns CDR1 SGHAT and CDR2 FQNNGV. The CDR3 is 16 residues long. Trimming at V came to 2 bases and at J to 2 bases, leaving 8 bases not matched to a gene.

The count of this clone is one. V usage is TRBV28 and J usage is TRBJ2-7; D unclear. V dropped 7 bases and J dropped 2 bases, with 12 bases sitting between them. The CDR3 has 13 amino acids. Germline assignment: CDR1 MDHEN and CDR2 SYDVKM. The CDR3 region has the DNA TGTGCCAGCAACCCCCACGTAGCCTACGAGCAGTACTTC. It translates to CASNPHVAYEQYF.

CDR3 amino acids: CASSLGGEQYF. The DNA of the CDR3 is TGTGCCAGCAGTTTAGGGGGCGAGCAGTACTTC. This sequence joins TRBV27 and TRBJ2-7, with D perhaps TRBD1 or TRBD2 (5 bases each). Germline CDR1 MNHEY, CDR2 SMNVEV (reference sequence). This CDR3 is built from 11 residues. V lost 2 bases to trimming and J lost 6 bases, with 5 bases between them.

The J gene is TRBJ1-1, the V gene TRBV18, with D possibly matching TRBD1 (5 bases). The length of the CDR3 is 13 residues. The germline V and J ends were trimmed by 6 bases and 11 bases, with 19 bases remaining between them. CDR1 and CDR2 from the germline V gene are KGHSH and LQKENI. Here the CDR3 reads CASSQIGGVEAFF. The CDR3 coding sequence is TGTGCCAGCTCTCAAATCGGGGGAGTGGAGGCTTTCTTT. Using reference TRBV18 and TRBJ1-1 for the parts outside the CDR3, the full variable domain is NAGVMQNPRHLVRRRGQEARLRCSPMKGHSHVYWYRQLPEEGLKFMVYLQKENIIDESGMPKERFSAEFPKEGPSILRIQQVVRGDSAAYFCASSQIGGVEAFFGQGTRLTVV.

The chain uses TRBV7-3 and TRBJ2-7; 8 nucleotides align to TRBD1. Trimming removed 5 bases from V and 6 bases from J; junction bases left unmatched: 6. The CDR3 sequence is 13 residues long. From germline, CDR1 is SGHTA and CDR2 FQGTGA. The CDR3 region has the DNA TGTGCCAGCAGCATCGGACAGGGTGGCGAGCAGTACTTC. It codes for CASSIGQGGEQYF.

This clone was counted a few times. In DNA, the CDR3 is TGCGCCAGCAGTAGGACAGTCATGAACACTGAAGCTTTCTTT. Protein sequence: CASSRTVMNTEAFF. The rearrangement joins TRBV10-2 to TRBJ1-1; perhaps TRBD1 as D (6 bases). With 5 bases removed from V and 0 bases from J, the gap between germline ends came to 10 bases. Germline values: CDR1 WSHSY, CDR2 SAAADI. The length of the CDR3 is 14 residues.

This sequence joins TRBV10-3 and TRBJ2-3; the match to TRBD2 covers 7 bases. V gave up 0 bases and J gave up 4 bases; unmatched junction bases: 7. The CDR3 length is 16 residues. Germline V gene data show CDR1 as ENHRY and CDR2 as SYGVKD. CDR3 nucleotides: TGTGCCATCAGTGAGTCTAGGGCAGGGAGGGCAGATACGCAGTATTTT. Protein product: CAISESRAGRADTQYF.